These 26 T cell receptor beta chains came from one sample sequenced in a study of shared clonotypes between healthy human individuals. Produced via immunoSEQ multiplex PCR; TCRdb's table is partial and in-frame only. The data contain millions of clones, 95% of them seen just once; the ten biggest clones take up 0.13%. The specimen sequenced was naive CD4+ T cells sorted from blood. Subset in this sample: CD45RA+ positively selected. Receptors originate from a young man in good health.

The chain has TRBV30 and TRBJ1-6; D unclear. This CDR3 spans 15 amino acids. CDR1 is GTSNPN and CDR2 is SVGIG in the germline V gene (reference sequence). V was shortened by 3 bases and J by 7 bases, with 16 bases between the two germline ends. CDR3 sequence: CAWRWVAGPNSPLHF. The CDR3 nucleotides are TGTGCCTGGAGGTGGGTGGCAGGTCCAAATTCACCCCTCCACTTT.

V usage is TRBV2 and J usage is TRBJ1-1; 7 bases are shared with TRBD1. The CDR3 is 13 amino acids. Trimming took 6 bases from V and 4 from J; bases not matched to a gene: 5. The germline V gene encodes CDR1 SNHLY and CDR2 FYNNEI. The CDR3 region has the DNA TGTGCCAGCAGCGGATCAGGGGGCACTGAAGCTTTCTTT. Residues: CASSGSGGTEAFF.

V usage is TRBV7-2 and J usage is TRBJ2-3, with a tentative D call TRBD2 (6 bases). The germline gives CDR1 SGHTA, CDR2 FQGNSA. The CDR3 covers 15 residues. Trimming left V 5 bases short and J 4 bases short, with 16 bases between. CDR3 in amino acids: CASSQRGGRADTQYF. The CDR3 bases are TGTGCCAGCAGCCAGCGTGGAGGGCGGGCAGATACGCAGTATTTT.

The V gene is TRBV5-1, the J gene TRBJ2-1; D is unclear. V lost 7 bases, J lost 0 bases, and 14 bases lay in between. The CDR3 spans 15 residues. Per germline, CDR1 SGHRS and CDR2 YFSETQ. Here the CDR3 reads CASRKGLVSYNEQFF. The CDR3 bases are TGCGCCAGCCGCAAGGGCCTAGTCTCCTACAATGAGCAGTTCTTC.

The DNA for the CDR3 is TGTGCCAGCAGCTATGGGACGGATTCCCACGAGCAGTACTTC. Its protein product is CASSYGTDSHEQYF. The chain recombines TRBV5-6 with TRBJ2-7, with D perhaps being TRBD1 or TRBD2 (5 bases each). V dropped 3 bases and J dropped 5 bases, with 15 bases sitting between them. Germline CDR1 and CDR2: SGHDT and YYEEEE. The CDR3 sequence is 14 residues long. Supplemented by reference TRBV5-6 and TRBJ2-7, the full variable domain reads DAGVTQSPTHLIKTRGQQVTLRCSPKSGHDTVSWYQQALGQGPQFIFQYYEEEERQRGNFPDRFSGHQFPNYSSELNVNALLLGDSALYLCASSYGTDSHEQYFGPGTRLTVT.

The J gene is TRBJ2-3, the V gene TRBV5-4; tentatively, D is TRBD2 (7 bases). The germline V and J ends were trimmed by 2 bases and 5 bases, with 12 bases remaining between them. The CDR3 runs 14 residues. The germline V gene encodes CDR1 SGHNT and CDR2 YYREEE (reference sequence). CDR3 sequence reads: CASSFGGGRDTQYF. The CDR3 DNA is TGTGCCAGCAGCTTTGGGGGGGGCCGAGATACGCAGTATTTT.

The rearrangement links TRBV7-2 to TRBJ2-7; tentative D call: TRBD2 (5 bases). Germline assignment: CDR1 SGHTA and CDR2 FQGNSA. CDR3 length: 14 amino acids. V lost 4 bases and J 1 base, leaving 11 bases between the germline ends. The CDR3 region is CASSSPGFSYEQYF. The CDR3, as DNA: TGTGCCAGCAGCTCTCCGGGATTTTCCTACGAGCAGTACTTC.

The chain links TRBV27 to TRBJ2-7; D remains ambiguous. This CDR3 has 13 amino acids. Germline V gene data show CDR1 as MNHEY and CDR2 as SMNVEV (reference sequence). V was cut by 10 bases and J by 0 bases, with 13 bases left in between. The CDR3 region has the DNA TGTGCCATCACGCGGAGCACCTCCTACGAGCAGTACTTC. Translating gives CAITRSTSYEQYF.

The chain employs TRBV29-1 and TRBJ2-3; 9 bases are shared with TRBD1. In germline, CDR1 is SQVTM, CDR2 ANQGSEA. This CDR3 is 13 amino acids long. The J segment lost 6 bases and the V segment lost 5 bases, leaving 6 bases of the junction unmatched. This CDR3 reads CSVKQGAADTQYF. The CDR3 DNA follows: TGCAGCGTTAAACAGGGGGCGGCGGATACGCAGTATTTT.

In DNA form, the CDR3 reads TGTGCCACCTCACGGGAGCGGGGGAGCACAGATACGCAGTATTTT. The encoded protein is CATSRERGSTDTQYF. This sequence joins TRBV2 and TRBJ2-3; 8 positions agree with TRBD2. Germline V gene data show CDR1 as SNHLY and CDR2 as FYNNEI. The CDR3 length is 15 residues. J was trimmed by 0 bases and V by 10 bases; bases with no gene match: 9. Full variable domain (missing parts from reference TRBV2 and TRBJ2-3): EPEVTQTPSHQVTQMGQEVILRCVPISNHLYFYWYRQILGQKVEFLVSFYNNEISEKSEIFDDQFSVERPDGSNFTLKIRSTKLEDSAMYFCATSRERGSTDTQYFGPGTRLTVL.

The J gene is TRBJ2-5, the V gene TRBV7-8, with D perhaps matching TRBD1 (5 bases). CDR3 size: 12 residues. Germline-derived CDR1 and CDR2 are SGHVS and FQNEAQ. Trimming removed 4 bases from V and 7 bases from J, with 10 bases in between. The CDR3 sequence: CASSSEGATQYF. The CDR3 DNA reads as TGTGCCAGCAGCTCCGAAGGGGCGACCCAGTACTTC.

The chain uses TRBV5-4 and TRBJ2-2; TRBD2 agrees at 11 bases. Germline V gene data show CDR1 as SGHNT and CDR2 as YYREEE (reference sequence). The trim removed 2 bases at V and 4 bases at J, leaving 4 bases unmatched. This CDR3 is 16 amino acids long. DNA for the CDR3: TGTGCCAGCAGCTTACTAGCGGGAGAGACCACCGGGGAGCTGTTTTTT. Its translation: CASSLLAGETTGELFF.

The chain links TRBV19 to TRBJ1-6; a possible D gene is TRBD1 (6 bases). Trimming took off 6 bases at V and 10 bases at J, with 13 bases between the two ends. The V gene's germline CDR1 is LNHDA and CDR2 SQIVND (reference sequence). The CDR3 is 13 amino acids. The CDR3 reads CASRSGGQSPLHF. CDR3 nucleotides: TGTGCCAGTAGATCCGGGGGGCAATCACCCCTCCACTTT.

V is TRBV7-2 and J is TRBJ1-4, with D possibly matching TRBD1 (6 bases). The germline V gene encodes CDR1 SGHTA and CDR2 FQGNSA. This CDR3 is built from 14 residues. Between the trimmed V and J ends, which lost 4 bases and 8 bases, there was a span of 14 bases. In nucleotides, the CDR3 is TGTGCCAGCAGCTCTCGCAGGGGAGGGGAAAAACTGTTTTTT. Its translation is CASSSRRGGEKLFF.

The chain recombines TRBV11-1 with TRBJ1-4; maybe TRBD1 (5 bases). The CDR3 contains 14 residues. Per germline, CDR1 SGHAT and CDR2 FQDESV (reference sequence). Trimming left V 3 bases short and J 3 bases short, with 8 bases between. Here the CDR3 DNA reads TGTGCCAGCAGCTTTGGGGGTCCTAATGAAAAACTGTTTTTT. It translates to CASSFGGPNEKLFF. Looking up the rest from reference TRBV11-1 and TRBJ1-4 gives the full variable domain: EAEVAQSPRYKITEKSQAVAFWCDPISGHATLYWYRQILGQGPELLVQFQDESVVDDSQLPKDRFSAERLKGVDSTLKIQPAELGDSAMYLCASSFGGPNEKLFFGSGTQLSVL.

The table lists this clone with a count of one. This chain connects TRBV28 to TRBJ1-5; 7 bases align to TRBD1. The CDR3 covers 15 residues. Trimming took 4 bases from V and 2 from J; bases not matched to a gene: 5. Germline CDR1 is MDHEN and CDR2 is SYDVKM. The CDR3 region has the DNA TGTGCCAGCAGTTCCTACAGGGGTGGCAATCAGCCCCAGCATTTT. Amino acid sequence: CASSSYRGGNQPQHF.

The chain joins TRBV7-9 to TRBJ1-1, with D possibly being TRBD1 (6 bases). The V and J ends lost 5 bases and 1 base respectively, with 14 bases between them. The CDR3 covers 15 residues. In germline, CDR1 is SEHNR, CDR2 FQNEAQ (reference sequence). DNA of the CDR3: TGTGCCAGCAGCCCCCAGACAGGATCGAACACTGAAGCTTTCTTT. The encoded protein is CASSPQTGSNTEAFF.

The chain joins TRBV2 to TRBJ1-4; 7 bases match TRBD1. J lost 0 bases, V lost 6 bases, and 13 bases had no gene match. This CDR3 has 18 residues. Germline CDR1 SNHLY, CDR2 FYNNEI. The DNA for the CDR3 is TGTGCCAGCAGGGAGGGTACAGGGGCCTTTGCAACTAATGAAAAACTGTTTTTT. Protein product: CASREGTGAFATNEKLFF.

The J gene is TRBJ1-2, the V gene TRBV30, with TRBD1 matching 7 bases. The CDR3 consists of 13 residues. The V and J ends lost 5 bases and 3 bases, in that order; junction bases with no gene match: 6. Germline V gene lookup returns CDR1 GTSNPN and CDR2 SVGIG (reference sequence). The chain's CDR3 is CAWSRGPDYGYTF. The CDR3 DNA sequence: TGTGCCTGGTCGAGGGGGCCCGACTATGGCTACACCTTC. Full variable domain (remainder filled in from reference TRBV30 and TRBJ1-2): SQTIHQWPATLVQPVGSPLSLECTVEGTSNPNLYWYRQAAGRGLQLLFYSVGIGQISSEVPQNLSASRPQDRQFILSSKKLLLSDSGFYLCAWSRGPDYGYTFGSGTRLTVV.

The sample holds one count of this clone. The genes are TRBV10-3 and TRBJ2-7; D possibly corresponds to TRBD1 (5 bases). The germline gives CDR1 ENHRY, CDR2 SYGVKD. This CDR3 region has 17 residues. V dropped 5 bases and J dropped 5 bases, with 25 bases sitting between them. Written as DNA, the CDR3 is TGTGCCATCAGTCTCCGGCAGGGCATGATGGCTTTGAACGAGCAGTACTTC. Translating it yields CAISLRQGMMALNEQYF.

This sequence joins TRBV6-6 and TRBJ2-5, with 12 bases identical to TRBD2. The CDR3 loop spans 15 amino acids. Germline lookup yields CDR1 MNHNY and CDR2 SVGAGI (reference sequence). V lost 8 bases, J lost 10 bases, and 14 bases stayed unmatched. The CDR3 loop reads CASRIPSSGGARQYF. As DNA, the CDR3 is TGTGCCAGCCGAATCCCCTCTAGCGGGGGGGCTCGCCAGTACTTC.

This clone was found once. The CDR3 DNA follows: TGTGCCAGCAGTCCCGGGACAGGGTTCTATAATTCACCCCTCCACTTT. Protein sequence: CASSPGTGFYNSPLHF. V and J are TRBV28 and TRBJ1-6; 9 bases align to TRBD1. CDR3 length: 16 amino acids. The junction had 5 bases not matched to a gene; V was cut back by 5 bases and J by 3 bases. CDR1 and CDR2 (germline): MDHEN, SYDVKM.

The chain links TRBV9 to TRBJ1-3; no reliable D call. The germline V gene encodes CDR1 SGDLS and CDR2 YYNGEE. Trimming took off 0 bases at V and 0 bases at J, with 7 bases between the two ends. The CDR3 is made up of 15 amino acids. The CDR3 here is CASSVGAVSGNTIYF. CDR3 nucleotide sequence: TGTGCCAGCAGCGTAGGGGCCGTCTCTGGAAACACCATATATTTT.

The rearrangement links TRBV10-3 to TRBJ2-3, with TRBD1 matching over 8 bases. The CDR3 contains 15 residues. V was clipped by 2 bases and J by 4 bases; unmatched bases: 5. Germline-derived CDR1 and CDR2 are ENHRY and SYGVKD. CDR3 DNA sequence: TGTGCCATCAGTGAGGACAGGGGCCGGGCAGATACGCAGTATTTT. It is translated as CAISEDRGRADTQYF.

V gene TRBV6-5 combines with J gene TRBJ1-6, with TRBD1 as a possible D gene (6 bases). This CDR3 is 16 amino acids long. The germline V gene has CDR1 MNHEY and CDR2 SVGAGI. Trimming took off 0 bases at V and 2 bases at J, with 8 bases between the two ends. The CDR3 region is CASSYSNRAYNSPLHF. Written as DNA, the CDR3 is TGTGCCAGCAGTTACTCGAACAGGGCCTATAATTCACCCCTCCACTTT.

As for this clone: Other DNA variants within this sample encode the same CDR3. The rearrangement uses TRBV27 and TRBJ1-5, with TRBD1 identical over 9 bases. The CDR3 is 15 amino acids. V lost 5 bases and J lost 2; bases outside the gene matches: 4. CDR1 and CDR2 from the germline V gene are MNHEY and SMNVEV (reference sequence). CDR3 coding DNA: TGTGCCAGCAGTCGACAGGGGGTAGGCAATCAGCCCCAGCATTTT. Translated, it gives CASSRQGVGNQPQHF.